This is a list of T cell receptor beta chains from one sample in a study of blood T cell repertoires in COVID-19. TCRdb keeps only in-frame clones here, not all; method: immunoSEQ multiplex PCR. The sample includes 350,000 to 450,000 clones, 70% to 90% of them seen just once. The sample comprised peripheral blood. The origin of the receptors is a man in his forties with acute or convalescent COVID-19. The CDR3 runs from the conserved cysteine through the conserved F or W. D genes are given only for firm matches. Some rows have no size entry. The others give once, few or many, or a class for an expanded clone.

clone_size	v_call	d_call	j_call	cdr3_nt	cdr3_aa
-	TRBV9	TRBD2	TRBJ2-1	TGTGCCAGCAGCGCCTACGGAAGGGCCGGGACTAGCAATGAGCAGTTCTTC	CASSAYGRAGTSNEQFF
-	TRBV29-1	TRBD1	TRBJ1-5	TGCAGCGTTAGGGACAGAGGGGGTCAGCCCCAGCATTTT	CSVRDRGGQPQHF
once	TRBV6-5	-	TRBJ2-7	TGTGCCAGCAGTCAGAACAGGGTTGGGGAGCAGTACTTC	CASSQNRVGEQYF
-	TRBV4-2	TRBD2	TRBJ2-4	TGTGCCAGCAGCCTAAGTTTAACTAGCGGGGCCCAAAACATTCAGTACTTC	CASSLSLTSGAQNIQYF
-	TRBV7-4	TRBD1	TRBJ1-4	TGTGCCAGCAGCTCCCAGGGGGCGCAGGAAAAACTGTTTTTT	CASSSQGAQEKLFF
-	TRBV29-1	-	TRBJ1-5	TGCAGCGTTGCAGGAGGGCTCAATCAGCCCCAGCATTTT	CSVAGGLNQPQHF
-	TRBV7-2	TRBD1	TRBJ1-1	TGTGCCAGCAGCTGGGGACAGTTGAACACTGAAGCTTTCTTT	CASSWGQLNTEAFF
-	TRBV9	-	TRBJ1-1	TGTGCCAGCAGCGTAGCGGCAGGGGCCCTGATGAACACTGAAGCTTTCTTT	CASSVAAGALMNTEAFF
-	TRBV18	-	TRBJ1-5	TGTGCCAGCTCACCACCACTGCGGGAGGGGGTCGGCAATCAGCCCCAGCATTTT	CASSPPLREGVGNQPQHF
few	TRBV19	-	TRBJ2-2	TGTGCCAGTAGTGTCAGACTAGAGATGAACACCGGGGAGCTGTTTTTT	CASSVRLEMNTGELFF
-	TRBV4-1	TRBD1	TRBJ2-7	TGCGCCAGCAGCCACCTCACGGGACAGGGGGATAACGAGCAGTACTTC	CASSHLTGQGDNEQYF
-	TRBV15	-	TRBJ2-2	TGTGCCACCCTAGGGACAGGGGAGCTGTTTTTT	CATLGTGELFF
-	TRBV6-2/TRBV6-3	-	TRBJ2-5	TGTGCCAGCAGTTTACGGGTGCTTGAGACCCAGTACTTC	CASSLRVLETQYF
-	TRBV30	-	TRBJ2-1	TGTGCCTGGGAGACAGGGACTTTCGATGAGCAGTTCTTC	CAWETGTFDEQFF
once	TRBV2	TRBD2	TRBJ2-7	TGTGCCAGCAGTCTAGCGGGACAAACGCGGTACTTC	CASSLAGQTRYF
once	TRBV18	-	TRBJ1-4	TGTGCCAGCTCTCTCAATAAGGGGGATGCTAATGAAAAACTGTTTTTT	CASSLNKGDANEKLFF
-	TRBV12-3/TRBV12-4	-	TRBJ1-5	TGTGCCAGCAGTTTAGCCCCGGGGCCCCAGCATTTT	CASSLAPGPQHF
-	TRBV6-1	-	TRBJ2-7	TGTGCCAGCAGTGACCGGACTCCCGGGAACGAGCAGTACTTC	CASSDRTPGNEQYF
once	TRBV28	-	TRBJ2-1	TGTGCCAGCAGTTTGAGCGGCCCCTCCTACAATGAGCAGTTCTTC	CASSLSGPSYNEQFF
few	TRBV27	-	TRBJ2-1	TGTGCCAGCAGTCCCCAGGGTTATGAGCAGTTCTTC	CASSPQGYEQFF
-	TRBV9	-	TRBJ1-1	TGTGCCAGCAGCGTAGGAGGAGTGAACACTGAAGCTTTCTTT	CASSVGGVNTEAFF
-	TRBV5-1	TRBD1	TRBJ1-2	TGCGCCAGCAGGGCAGGGGGCGCAGATCTGTATGGCTACACCTTC	CASRAGGADLYGYTF
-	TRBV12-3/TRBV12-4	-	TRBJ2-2	TGTGCCAGCAGTTCAGGGGCCGGGGAGCTGTTTTTT	CASSSGAGELFF
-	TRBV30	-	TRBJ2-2	TGTGCCTGGAGGGAGGGCCGGGCCGGGGAGCTGTTTTTT	CAWREGRAGELFF
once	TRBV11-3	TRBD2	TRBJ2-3	TGTGCCAGCAGCCTAGGGACTAGCGGAAAAGATACGCAGTATTTT	CASSLGTSGKDTQYF
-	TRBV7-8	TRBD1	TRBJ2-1	TGTGCCAGCAGCTTTTGGACAGGTATTACCTACAATGAGCAGTTCTTC	CASSFWTGITYNEQFF
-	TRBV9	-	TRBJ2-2	TGTGCCAGCAGCGTAGTAGCCAGTCCCGGGGAGCTGTTTTTT	CASSVVASPGELFF
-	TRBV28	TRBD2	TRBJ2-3	TGTGCCAGCACCCTCACCCCCAGCGGGGGACCAGATACGCAGTATTTT	CASTLTPSGGPDTQYF
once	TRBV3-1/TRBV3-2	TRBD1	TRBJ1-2	TGTGCCAGCGAAGGCACAGGGGTTTATGGCTACACCTTC	CASEGTGVYGYTF
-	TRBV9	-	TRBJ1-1	TGTGCCAGCAGCTTGGGGGGTGGGACTGAAGCTTTCTTT	CASSLGGGTEAFF
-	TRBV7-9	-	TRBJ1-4	TGTGCCAGCAGCTTTTCAGGGAATAATGAAAAACTGTTTTTT	CASSFSGNNEKLFF
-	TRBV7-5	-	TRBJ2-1	TGTGCCAGAAGCTTGGGACTAGCGGGGGGTAGTCCCAGTTCCTACAATGAGCAGTTCTTC	CARSLGLAGGSPSSYNEQFF
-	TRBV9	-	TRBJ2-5	TGTGCCAGCAGCGTAGGTCTCAGACAAGAGACCCAGTACTTC	CASSVGLRQETQYF
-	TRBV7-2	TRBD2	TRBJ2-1	TGTGCCAGCAGGCGGGGGGGTATGGATGAGCAGTTCTTC	CASRRGGMDEQFF
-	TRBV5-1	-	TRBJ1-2	TGCGCCAGCAGCTTGGGGCGGAACTATGGCTACACCTTC	CASSLGRNYGYTF
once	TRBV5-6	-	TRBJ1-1	TGTGCCAGCAGCTTGGAAGTTTGGGGGCCCACTGAAGCTTTCTTT	CASSLEVWGPTEAFF
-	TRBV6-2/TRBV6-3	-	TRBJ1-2	TGTGCCAGCAGTTACAGGGGGTATGGCTACACCTTC	CASSYRGYGYTF
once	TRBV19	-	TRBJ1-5	TGTGCCAGTGCTCTTTGGGCCAATAGCAATCAGCCCCAGCATTTT	CASALWANSNQPQHF
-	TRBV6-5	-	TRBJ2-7	TGTGCCAGCAGTTACTCGGGTCAACGAGGGACCTACGAGCAGTACTTC	CASSYSGQRGTYEQYF
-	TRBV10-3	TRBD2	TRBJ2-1	TGTGCCATCAGGCCTAGCGGGAGGGGGGTACCTCGATCCTACAATGAGCAGTTCTTC	CAIRPSGRGVPRSYNEQFF
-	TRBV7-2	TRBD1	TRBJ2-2	TGTGCCAGCAGCCCTCCGGGACAGTCGAACACCGGGGAGCTGTTTTTT	CASSPPGQSNTGELFF
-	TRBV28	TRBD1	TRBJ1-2	TGTGCCAGCAGGGGACAGGGAGGCTACACCTTC	CASRGQGGYTF
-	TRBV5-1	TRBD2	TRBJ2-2	TGCGCCAGCAGGGAGGGACTAGCGATGGGGGAGCTGTTTTTT	CASREGLAMGELFF
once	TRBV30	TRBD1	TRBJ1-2	TGTGCCTGGAATATAGGGGGCTGGTTTAGTGGCTACACCTTC	CAWNIGGWFSGYTF
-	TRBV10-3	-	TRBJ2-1	TGTGCCATCAGTGCGGGACTGGCTTGGTGGAATGAGCAGTTCTTC	CAISAGLAWWNEQFF
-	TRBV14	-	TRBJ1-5	TGTGCCAGTCCAAATCAGCCCCAGCATTTT	CASPNQPQHF
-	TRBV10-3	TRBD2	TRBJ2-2	TGTGCCATCAGTGAGTTCAGCGGGGGAGGCACCGGGGAGCTGTTTTTT	CAISEFSGGGTGELFF
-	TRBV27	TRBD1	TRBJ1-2	TGTGCCAGCAGTTTTGGCAGGGGGCGGCACGGCTACACCTTC	CASSFGRGRHGYTF